This T cell receptor (beta chain) was observed in a study of memory CD4+ T cells and cytomegalovirus serostatus. Single viable CD3+CD4+CD8-CD45RO+ cells were sorted as the memory CD4+ T cells. CDR1 and CDR2 from the germline V gene are SGHRS and YFSETQ. CDR3 length: 17 residues. The V gene end was trimmed by 4 bases and the J gene end by 6 bases; junction bases not matched to a gene: 14. Sequencing used immunoSEQ multiplex PCR; TCRdb keeps in-frame clones, though not all of them. This table has around 99,000 clones, roughly 80% appearing once. The chain employs TRBV5-1 and TRBJ2-7; 12 nucleotides agree with TRBD1. The specimen was memory CD4+ T cells from blood. The sequence was collected from an adult in good health and CMV-seropositive. The CDR3: CASSPNPTGQGAGEQYF. The CDR3 region has the DNA TGCGCCAGCAGCCCCAACCCGACGGGACAGGGGGCGGGCGAGCAGTACTTC.